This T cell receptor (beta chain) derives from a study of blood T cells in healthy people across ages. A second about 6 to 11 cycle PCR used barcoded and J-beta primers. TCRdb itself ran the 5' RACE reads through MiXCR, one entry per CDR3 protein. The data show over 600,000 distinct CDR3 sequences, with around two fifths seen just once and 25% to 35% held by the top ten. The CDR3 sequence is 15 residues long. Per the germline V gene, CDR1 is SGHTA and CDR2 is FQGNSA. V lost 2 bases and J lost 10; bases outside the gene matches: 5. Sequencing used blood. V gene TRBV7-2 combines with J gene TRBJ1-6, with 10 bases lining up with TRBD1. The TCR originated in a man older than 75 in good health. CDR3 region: CASSLIPGQGSPLHF. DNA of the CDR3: TGTGCCAGCAGCTTAATACCGGGACAGGGGTCACCCCTCCACTTT.